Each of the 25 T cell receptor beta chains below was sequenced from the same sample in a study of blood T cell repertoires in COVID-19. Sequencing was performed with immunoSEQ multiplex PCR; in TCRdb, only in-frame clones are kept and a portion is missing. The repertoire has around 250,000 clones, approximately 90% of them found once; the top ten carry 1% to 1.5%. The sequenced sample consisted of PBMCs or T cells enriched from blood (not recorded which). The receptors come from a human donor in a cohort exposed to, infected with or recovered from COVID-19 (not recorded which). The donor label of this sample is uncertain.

The CDR3 is CASSGDRGYGYTF. CDR3 coding DNA: TGTGCCAGCAGTGGGGACAGGGGCTATGGCTACACCTTC. This sequence joins TRBV6-4 and TRBJ1-2, with TRBD1 matching 10 bases. The CDR3 loop spans 13 amino acids. The V and J ends lost 4 bases and 4 bases, in that order; junction bases with no gene match: 0. Germline V CDR1 and CDR2: MRHNA, SNTAGT.

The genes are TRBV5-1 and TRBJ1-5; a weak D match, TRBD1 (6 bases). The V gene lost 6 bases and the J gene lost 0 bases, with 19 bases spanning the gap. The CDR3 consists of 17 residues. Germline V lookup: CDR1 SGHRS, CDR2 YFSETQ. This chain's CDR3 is CASTPSVWTASNQPQHF. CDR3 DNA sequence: TGCGCCAGCACCCCTTCAGTTTGGACAGCTAGCAATCAGCCCCAGCATTTT.

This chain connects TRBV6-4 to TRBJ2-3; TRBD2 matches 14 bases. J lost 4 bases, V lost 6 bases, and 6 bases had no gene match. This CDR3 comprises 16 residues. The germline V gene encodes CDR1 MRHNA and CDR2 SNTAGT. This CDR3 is CASSHGTSGGPDTQYF. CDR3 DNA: TGTGCCAGCAGCCACGGGACTAGCGGGGGACCAGATACGCAGTATTTT.

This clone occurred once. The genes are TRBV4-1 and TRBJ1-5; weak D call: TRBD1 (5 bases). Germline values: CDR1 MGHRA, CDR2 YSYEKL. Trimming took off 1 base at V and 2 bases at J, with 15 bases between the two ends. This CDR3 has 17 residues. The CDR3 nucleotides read TGCGCCAGCAGCCAAGTATCAGGGTTTTTCGGCAATCAGCCCCAGCATTTT. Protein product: CASSQVSGFFGNQPQHF.

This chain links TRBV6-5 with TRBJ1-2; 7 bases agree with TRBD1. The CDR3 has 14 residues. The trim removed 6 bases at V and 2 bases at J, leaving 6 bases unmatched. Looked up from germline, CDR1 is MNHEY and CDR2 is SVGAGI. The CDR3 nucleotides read TGTGCCAGCAGACGGGACAGAACGAACTATGGCTACACCTTC. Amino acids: CASRRDRTNYGYTF.

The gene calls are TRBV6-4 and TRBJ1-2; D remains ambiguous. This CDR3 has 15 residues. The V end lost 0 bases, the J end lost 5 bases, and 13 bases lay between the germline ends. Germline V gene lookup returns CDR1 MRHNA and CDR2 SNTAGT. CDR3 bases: TGTGCCAGCAGTGACTCCGGACTCACGATATATGGCTACACCTTC. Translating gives CASSDSGLTIYGYTF.

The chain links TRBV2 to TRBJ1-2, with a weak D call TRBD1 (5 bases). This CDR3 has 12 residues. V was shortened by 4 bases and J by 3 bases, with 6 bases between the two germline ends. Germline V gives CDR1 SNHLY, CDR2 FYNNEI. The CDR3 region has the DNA TGTGCCAGCAGTGTAGGGGACTATGGCTACACCTTC. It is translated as CASSVGDYGYTF.

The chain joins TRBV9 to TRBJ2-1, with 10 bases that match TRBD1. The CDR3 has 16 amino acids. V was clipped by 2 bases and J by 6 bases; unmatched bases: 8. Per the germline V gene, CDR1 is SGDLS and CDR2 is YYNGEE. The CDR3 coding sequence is TGTGCCAGCAGCGTCCGAAGGACAGGGGGAGGCAATGAGCAGTTCTTC. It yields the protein CASSVRRTGGGNEQFF. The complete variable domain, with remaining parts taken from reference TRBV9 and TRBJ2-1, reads DSGVTQTPKHLITATGQRVTLRCSPRSGDLSVYWYQQSLDQGLQFLIQYYNGEERAKGNILERFSAQQFPDLHSELNLSSLELGDSALYFCASSVRRTGGGNEQFFGPGTRLTVL.

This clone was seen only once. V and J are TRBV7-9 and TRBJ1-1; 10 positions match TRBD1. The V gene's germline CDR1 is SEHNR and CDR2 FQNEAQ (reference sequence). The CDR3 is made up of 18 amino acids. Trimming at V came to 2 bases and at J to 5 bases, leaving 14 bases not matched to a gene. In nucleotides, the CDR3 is TGTGCCAGCAGCTTATCCCAAATACGGGACAGGGGATCAACTGAAGCTTTCTTT. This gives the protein CASSLSQIRDRGSTEAFF.

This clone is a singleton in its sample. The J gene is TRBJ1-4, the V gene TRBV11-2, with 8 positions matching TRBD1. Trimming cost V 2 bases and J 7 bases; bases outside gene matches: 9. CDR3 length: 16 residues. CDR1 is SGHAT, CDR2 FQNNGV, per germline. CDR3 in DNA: TGTGCCAGCAGCTTACTGCCGACAGGGGAAGGTGAAAAACTGTTTTTT. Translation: CASSLLPTGEGEKLFF.

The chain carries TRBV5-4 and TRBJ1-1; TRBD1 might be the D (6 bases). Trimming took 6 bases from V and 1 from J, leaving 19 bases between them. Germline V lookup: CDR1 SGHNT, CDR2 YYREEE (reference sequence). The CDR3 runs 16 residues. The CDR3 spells CASTPTRTAENTEAFF. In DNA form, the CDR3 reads TGTGCCAGCACCCCTACACGGACAGCAGAGAACACTGAAGCTTTCTTT.

CDR3 amino acids: CSVLQGQSGNTIYF. CDR3 nucleotides: TGCAGCGTCCTACAGGGTCAGTCTGGAAACACCATATATTTT. The V and J genes are TRBV29-1 and TRBJ1-3, with D perhaps matching TRBD1 (6 bases). V gave up 6 bases and J gave up 1 base, with 13 bases separating them. Germline CDR1 SQVTM, CDR2 ANQGSEA. This CDR3 contains 14 residues.

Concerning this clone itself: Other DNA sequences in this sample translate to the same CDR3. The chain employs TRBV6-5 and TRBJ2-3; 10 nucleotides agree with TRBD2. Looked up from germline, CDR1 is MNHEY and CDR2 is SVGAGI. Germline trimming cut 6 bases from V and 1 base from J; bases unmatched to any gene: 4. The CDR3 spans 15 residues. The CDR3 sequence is CASSSTSGGTDTQYF. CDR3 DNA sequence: TGTGCCAGCAGCTCCACTAGCGGGGGCACAGATACGCAGTATTTT.

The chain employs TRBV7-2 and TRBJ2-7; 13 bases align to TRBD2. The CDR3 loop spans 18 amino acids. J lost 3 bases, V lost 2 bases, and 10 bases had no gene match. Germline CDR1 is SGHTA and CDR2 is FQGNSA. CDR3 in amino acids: CASSLSRLAGGPRYEQYF. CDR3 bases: TGTGCCAGCAGCTTATCGCGACTAGCGGGGGGACCCCGCTACGAGCAGTACTTC.

The DNA for the CDR3 is TGTGCCAGCAGATTGTGGGGAGGTTCACCCCTCCACTTT. Its protein is CASRLWGGSPLHF. The chain employs TRBV6-5 and TRBJ1-6, with D unclear. V was trimmed by 6 bases and J by 9 bases, leaving 12 bases between them. The CDR3 is 13 amino acids. Germline CDR1 MNHEY, CDR2 SVGAGI.

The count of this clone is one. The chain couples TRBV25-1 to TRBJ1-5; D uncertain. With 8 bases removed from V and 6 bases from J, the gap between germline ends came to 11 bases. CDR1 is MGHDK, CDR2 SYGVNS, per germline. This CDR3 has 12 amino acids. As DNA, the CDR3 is TGTGCCAGCCGTGTCGAGTGTCAGCCCCAGCATTTT. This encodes CASRVECQPQHF. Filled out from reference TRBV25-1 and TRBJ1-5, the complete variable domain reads EADIYQTPRYLVIGTGKKITLECSQTMGHDKMYWYQQDPGMELHLIHYSYGVNSTEKGDLSSESTVSRIRTEHFPLTLESARPSHTSQYLCASRVECQPQHFGDGTRLSIL.

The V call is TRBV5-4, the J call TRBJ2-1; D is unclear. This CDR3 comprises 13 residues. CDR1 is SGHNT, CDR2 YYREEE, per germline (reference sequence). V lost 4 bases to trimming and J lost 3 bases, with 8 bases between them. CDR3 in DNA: TGTGCCAGCAGCCCCTCTAACTACAATGAGCAGTTCTTC. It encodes CASSPSNYNEQFF.

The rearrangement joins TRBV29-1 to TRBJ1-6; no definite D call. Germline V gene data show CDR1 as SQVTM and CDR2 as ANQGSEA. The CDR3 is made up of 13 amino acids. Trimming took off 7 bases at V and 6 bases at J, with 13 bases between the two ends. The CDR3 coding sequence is TGCAGCGCCCGAACAGAGGGTAATTCACCCCTCCACTTT. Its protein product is CSARTEGNSPLHF.

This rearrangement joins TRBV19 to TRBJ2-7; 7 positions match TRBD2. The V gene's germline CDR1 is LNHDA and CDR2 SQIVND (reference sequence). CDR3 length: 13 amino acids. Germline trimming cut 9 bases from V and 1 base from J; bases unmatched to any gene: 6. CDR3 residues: CASQRGPSYEQYF. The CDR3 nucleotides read TGTGCCAGCCAGCGGGGCCCGTCCTACGAGCAGTACTTC.

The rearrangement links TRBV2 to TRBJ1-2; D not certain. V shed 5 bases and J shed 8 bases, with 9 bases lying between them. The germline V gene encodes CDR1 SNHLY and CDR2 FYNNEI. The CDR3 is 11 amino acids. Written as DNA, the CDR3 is TGTGCCAGCAGTACGGGAACGGGCTACACCTTC. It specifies CASSTGTGYTF.

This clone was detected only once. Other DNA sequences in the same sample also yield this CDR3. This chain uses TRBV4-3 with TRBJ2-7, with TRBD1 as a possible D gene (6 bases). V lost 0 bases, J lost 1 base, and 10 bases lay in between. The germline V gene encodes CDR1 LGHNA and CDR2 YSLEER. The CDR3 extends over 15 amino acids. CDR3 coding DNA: TGCGCCAGCAGCCAAGAGGGCAGGGGATCCTACGAGCAGTACTTC. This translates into CASSQEGRGSYEQYF.

CDR3 bases: TGTGCCAGCAGCTTAGGAGCAGGGTTGGTGGACACTGAAGCTTTCTTT. This gives the protein CASSLGAGLVDTEAFF. The V and J genes are TRBV11-2 and TRBJ1-1; D is possibly TRBD1 (5 bases). Germline loops: CDR1 SGHAT, CDR2 FQNNGV. Trimming pared 1 base from V and 3 bases from J, leaving 15 bases between. CDR3 length equals 16 residues.

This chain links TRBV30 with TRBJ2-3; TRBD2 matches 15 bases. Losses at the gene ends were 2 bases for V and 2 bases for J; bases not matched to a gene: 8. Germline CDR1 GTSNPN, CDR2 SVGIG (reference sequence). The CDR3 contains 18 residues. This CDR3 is CAWSRTSGGVRPTDTQYF. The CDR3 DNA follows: TGTGCCTGGAGTCGGACTAGCGGGGGGGTTCGTCCCACAGATACGCAGTATTTT.

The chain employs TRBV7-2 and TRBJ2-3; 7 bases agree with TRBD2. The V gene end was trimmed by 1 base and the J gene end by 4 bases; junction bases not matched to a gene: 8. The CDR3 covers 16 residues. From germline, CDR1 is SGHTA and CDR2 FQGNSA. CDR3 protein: CASSLVPSGVADTQYF. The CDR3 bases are TGTGCCAGCAGCTTAGTTCCGAGCGGGGTCGCAGATACGCAGTATTTT.

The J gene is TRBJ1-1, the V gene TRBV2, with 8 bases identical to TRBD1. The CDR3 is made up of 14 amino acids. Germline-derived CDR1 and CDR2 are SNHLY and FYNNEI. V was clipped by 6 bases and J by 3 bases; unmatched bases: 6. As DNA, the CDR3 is TGTGCCAGCAGCGAACTGACAGGGGACACTGAAGCTTTCTTT. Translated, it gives CASSELTGDTEAFF.